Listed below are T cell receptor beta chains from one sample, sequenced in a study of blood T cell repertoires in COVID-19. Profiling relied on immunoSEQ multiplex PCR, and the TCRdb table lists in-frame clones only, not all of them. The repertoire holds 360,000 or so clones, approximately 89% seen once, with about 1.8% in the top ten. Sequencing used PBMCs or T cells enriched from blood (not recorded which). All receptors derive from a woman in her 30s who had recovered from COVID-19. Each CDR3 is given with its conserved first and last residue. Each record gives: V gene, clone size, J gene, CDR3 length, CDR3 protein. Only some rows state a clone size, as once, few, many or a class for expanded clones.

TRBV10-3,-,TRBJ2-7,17,CAISGASGRSVSYEQYF
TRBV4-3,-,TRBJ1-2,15,CASSIDPGGSYGYTF
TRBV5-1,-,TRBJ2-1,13,CASSLYSSNEQFF
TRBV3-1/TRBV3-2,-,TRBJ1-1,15,CASSQEIWGVTEAFF
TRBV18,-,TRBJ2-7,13,CASSPPSIDEQYF
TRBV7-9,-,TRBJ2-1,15,CASSLNGGSGNEQFF
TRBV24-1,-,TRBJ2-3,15,CATSDLQARTDTQYF
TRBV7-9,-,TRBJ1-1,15,CASSWDFQMNTEAFF
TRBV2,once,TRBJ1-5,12,CASSGQVQPQHF
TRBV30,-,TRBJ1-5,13,CAWSDGGQQPQHF
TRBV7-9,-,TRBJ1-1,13,CASSRDTNTEAFF
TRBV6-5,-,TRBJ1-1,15,CASSYSTGMNTEAFF
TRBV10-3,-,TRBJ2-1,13,CAIGAGGNNEQFF
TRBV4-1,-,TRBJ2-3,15,CASSQFTGSTDTQYF
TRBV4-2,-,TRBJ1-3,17,CASSQGVDRGSGNTIYF
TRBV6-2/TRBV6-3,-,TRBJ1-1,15,CASSWSDGMNTEAFF
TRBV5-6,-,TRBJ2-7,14,CASSYRGISYEQYF
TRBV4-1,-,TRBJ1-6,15,CASSQEGQGNSPLHF
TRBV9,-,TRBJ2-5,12,CASGRDRETQYF
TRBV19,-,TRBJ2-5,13,CASTTGAQETQYF
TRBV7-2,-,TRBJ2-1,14,CASSPRAGVNEQFF
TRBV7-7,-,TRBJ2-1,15,CASSRSQGGYNEQFF
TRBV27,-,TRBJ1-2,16,CASSLSPQGISYGYTF
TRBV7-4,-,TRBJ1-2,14,CASRDRGSGYGYTF
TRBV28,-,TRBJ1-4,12,CASSLPRGKLFF
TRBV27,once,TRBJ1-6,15,CASKIQGTWNSPLHF
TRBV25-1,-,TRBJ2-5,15,CASSASGTRRETQYF
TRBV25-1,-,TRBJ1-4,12,CASRETGGKLFF
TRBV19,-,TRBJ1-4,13,CASSPEFEEKLFF
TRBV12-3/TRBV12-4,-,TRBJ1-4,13,CASTHTRNEKLFF
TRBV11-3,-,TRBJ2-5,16,CASSLGPGGGLETQYF
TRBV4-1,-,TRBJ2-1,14,CASSQGLRANEQFF
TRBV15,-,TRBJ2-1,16,CATSRDRGRGNNEQFF
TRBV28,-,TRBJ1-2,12,CASSLARTNSAF
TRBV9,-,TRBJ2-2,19,CASSVGGLAGPLGTGELFF
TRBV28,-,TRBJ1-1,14,CASSPTGGNTEAFF
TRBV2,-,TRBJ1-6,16,CASSELGEGGNSPLHF
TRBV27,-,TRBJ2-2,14,CASSFNMNTGELFF
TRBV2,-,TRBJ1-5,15,CASSAGGMYNQPQHF
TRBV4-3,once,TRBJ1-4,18,CASSPLWGGSATNEKLFF
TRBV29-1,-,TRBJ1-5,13,CSVGSGGGQPQHF
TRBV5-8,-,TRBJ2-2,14,CASSVLANTGELFF
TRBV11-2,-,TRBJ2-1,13,CAIAGGSYNEQFF
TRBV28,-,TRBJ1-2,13,CASSYTDREGYTF